The clone carrying this TCR beta chain is medium-sized (0.01 to 0.1%). This CDR3 has 15 amino acids. Losses at the gene ends were 5 bases for V and 2 bases for J; bases not matched to a gene: 5. Germline V gene lookup returns CDR1 SGHAT and CDR2 FQNNGV. The data were taken from a study of blood T cell repertoires in COVID-19. Background on the study: Both acute and convalescent COVID-19 samples were obtained from the United States, Italy and Spain. From T cells, B-cell-depleted T cells, or PBMCs came the material, which was cDNA or gDNA.

In the authors' workflow: Reference gene primer amplification in the assay estimated nucleated cell counts. Profiling relied on immunoSEQ multiplex PCR, and the TCRdb table lists in-frame clones only, not all of them. The V and J calls and clone size are taken from that table; D and trimming were inferred from the DNA. Seen here are 6,000 to 9,500 clones, roughly 70% observed once, and the top ten hold roughly a sixth. The sequence came from a human donor in a cohort sampled during active COVID-19. The chain carries TRBV11-2 and TRBJ2-3; 9 bases line up with TRBD2. Sequenced: peripheral blood. Here the CDR3 DNA reads TGTGCCAGCAGCGCGGGACTAGCAATCACAGATACGCAGTATTTT. Its translation is CASSAGLAITDTQYF.